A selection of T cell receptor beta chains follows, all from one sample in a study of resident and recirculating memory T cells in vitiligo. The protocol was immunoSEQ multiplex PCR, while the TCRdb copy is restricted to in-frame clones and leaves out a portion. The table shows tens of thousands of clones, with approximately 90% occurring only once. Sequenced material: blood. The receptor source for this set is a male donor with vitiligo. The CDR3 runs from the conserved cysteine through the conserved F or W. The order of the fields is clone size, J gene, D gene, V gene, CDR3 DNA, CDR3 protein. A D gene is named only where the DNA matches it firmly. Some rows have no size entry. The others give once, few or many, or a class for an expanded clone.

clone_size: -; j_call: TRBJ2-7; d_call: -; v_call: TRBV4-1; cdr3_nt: TGCGCCAGCAGCCAAACACCCGGGACAACTGGCGAGCAGTACTTC; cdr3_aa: CASSQTPGTTGEQYF
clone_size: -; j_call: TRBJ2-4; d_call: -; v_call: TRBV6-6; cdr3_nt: TGTGCCAGCAGTAGGGGGCGGGAAGGTATTCAGTACTTC; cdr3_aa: CASSRGREGIQYF
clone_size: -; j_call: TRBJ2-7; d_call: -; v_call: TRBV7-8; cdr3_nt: TGTGCCAGCAGCCCTGACAGTCCAGGGTCCTACGAGCAGTACTTC; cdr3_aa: CASSPDSPGSYEQYF
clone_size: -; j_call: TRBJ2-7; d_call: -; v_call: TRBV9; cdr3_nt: TGTGCCAGCAGCCTAGAAGGAGGTTCCTACGAGCAGTACTTC; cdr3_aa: CASSLEGGSYEQYF
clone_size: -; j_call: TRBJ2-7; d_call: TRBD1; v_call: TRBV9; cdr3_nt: TGTGCCAGCACCAGCGGGACAGGGGCGGGAGAGCAGTACTTC; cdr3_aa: CASTSGTGAGEQYF
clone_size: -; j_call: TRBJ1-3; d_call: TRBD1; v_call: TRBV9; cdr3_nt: TGTGCCAGCAGCATACAGGGGACCTCTGGAAACACCATATATTTT; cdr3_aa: CASSIQGTSGNTIYF
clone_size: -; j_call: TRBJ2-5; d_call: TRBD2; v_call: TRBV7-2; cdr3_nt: TGTGCCAGCAGCTTTTCGATAGCGGGAGGGTTGGAGACCCAGTACTTC; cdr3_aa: CASSFSIAGGLETQYF
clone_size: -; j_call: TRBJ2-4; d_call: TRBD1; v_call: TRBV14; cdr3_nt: TGTGCCAGCAGCCGGGACAGTCTAGCCAAAAACATTCAGTACTTC; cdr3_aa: CASSRDSLAKNIQYF
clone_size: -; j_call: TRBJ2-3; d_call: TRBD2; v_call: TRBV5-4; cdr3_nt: TGTGCCAGCAGTGAAGGGACTAGCGGGAGGGCCTGGGGAGATACGCAGTATTTT; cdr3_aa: CASSEGTSGRAWGDTQYF
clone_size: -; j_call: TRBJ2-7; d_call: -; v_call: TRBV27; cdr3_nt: TGTGCCAGCAACCCGCGGGGGCTAGGCGAGCAGTACTTC; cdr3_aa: CASNPRGLGEQYF
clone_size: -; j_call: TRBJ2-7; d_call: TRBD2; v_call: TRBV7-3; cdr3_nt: TGTGCCAGCAGCTTAACGGGTGGCGGGAGTGGCGACGAGCAGTACTTC; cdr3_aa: CASSLTGGGSGDEQYF
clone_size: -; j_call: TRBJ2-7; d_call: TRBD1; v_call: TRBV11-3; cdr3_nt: TGTGCCAGCAGTCAGGGACAGGGTCCATCCTACGAGCAGTACTTC; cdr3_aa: CASSQGQGPSYEQYF
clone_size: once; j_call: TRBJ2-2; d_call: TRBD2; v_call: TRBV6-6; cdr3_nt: TGTGCCAGTGGTAGCGGGACCGGGGAGCTGTTTTTT; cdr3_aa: CASGSGTGELFF
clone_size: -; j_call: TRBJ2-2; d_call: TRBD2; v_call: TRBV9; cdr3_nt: TGTGCCAGCAGCGTGGGGGGGAGTGACACCGGGGAGCTGTTTTTT; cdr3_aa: CASSVGGSDTGELFF
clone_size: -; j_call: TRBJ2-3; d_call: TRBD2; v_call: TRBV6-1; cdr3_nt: TGTGCCAGCAGTGAAGGTCCGGGAGGGCCAGATACGCAGTATTTT; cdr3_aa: CASSEGPGGPDTQYF
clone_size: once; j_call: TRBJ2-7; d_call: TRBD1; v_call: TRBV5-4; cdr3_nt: TGTGCCAGCAGCTCCCCCGGGACAGGGTCCTACGAGCAGTACTTC; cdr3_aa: CASSSPGTGSYEQYF
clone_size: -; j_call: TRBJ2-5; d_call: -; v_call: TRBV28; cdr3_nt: TGTGCCAGCACGACAGGTCAAGAGACCCAGTACTTC; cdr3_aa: CASTTGQETQYF
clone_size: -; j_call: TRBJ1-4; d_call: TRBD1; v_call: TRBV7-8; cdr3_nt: TGTGCCAGCAGCCCGCGTCGACAGGGAAATGAAAAACTGTTTTTT; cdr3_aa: CASSPRRQGNEKLFF
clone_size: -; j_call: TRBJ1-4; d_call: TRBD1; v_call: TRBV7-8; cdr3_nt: TGTGCCAGCAGCTTGAACAGGGGGCAGGTTCGGGGGAGAGAAAAACTGTTTTTT; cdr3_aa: CASSLNRGQVRGREKLFF
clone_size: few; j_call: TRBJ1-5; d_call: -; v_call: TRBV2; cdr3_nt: TGTGCCAGCAGTGACGACAGAGCGTACGGCAATCAGCCCCAGCATTTT; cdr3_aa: CASSDDRAYGNQPQHF
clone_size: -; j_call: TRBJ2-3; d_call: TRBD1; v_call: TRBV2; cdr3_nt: TGTGCCAGCAGTGAGGGGACAGGGGGGGGAGATACGCAGTATTTT; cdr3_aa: CASSEGTGGGDTQYF
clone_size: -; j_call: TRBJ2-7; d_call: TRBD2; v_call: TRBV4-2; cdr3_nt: TGTGCCAGCAGCCCAGAGGGACTAGCTTACGAGCAGTACTTC; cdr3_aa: CASSPEGLAYEQYF
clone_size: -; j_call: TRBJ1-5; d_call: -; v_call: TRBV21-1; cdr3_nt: TGTGCCAGCAGCCTGAGGCAGGGTAATCAGCCCCAGCATTTT; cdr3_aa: CASSLRQGNQPQHF